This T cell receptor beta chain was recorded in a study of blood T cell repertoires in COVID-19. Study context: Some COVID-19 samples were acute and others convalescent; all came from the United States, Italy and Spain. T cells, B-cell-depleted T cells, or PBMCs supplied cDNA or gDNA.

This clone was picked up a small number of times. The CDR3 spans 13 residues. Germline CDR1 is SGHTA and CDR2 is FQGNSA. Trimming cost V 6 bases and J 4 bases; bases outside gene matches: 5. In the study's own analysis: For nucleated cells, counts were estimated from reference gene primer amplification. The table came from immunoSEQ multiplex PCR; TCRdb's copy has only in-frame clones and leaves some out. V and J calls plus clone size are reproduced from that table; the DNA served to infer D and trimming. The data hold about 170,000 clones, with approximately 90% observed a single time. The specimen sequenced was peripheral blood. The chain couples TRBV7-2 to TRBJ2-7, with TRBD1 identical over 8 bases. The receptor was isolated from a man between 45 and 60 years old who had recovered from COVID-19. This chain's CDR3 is CASSPQGAYEQYF. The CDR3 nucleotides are TGTGCCAGCAGTCCGCAGGGGGCTTACGAGCAGTACTTC. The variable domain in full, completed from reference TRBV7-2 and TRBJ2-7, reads GAGVSQSPSNKVTEKGKDVELRCDPISGHTALYWYRQSLGQGLEFLIYFQGNSAPDKSGLPSDRFSAERTGGSVSTLTIQRTQQEDSAVYLCASSPQGAYEQYFGPGTRLTVT.